The present T cell receptor beta chain was sequenced within a study of OX40 agonist ivuxolimab in advanced cancers. Study-wide context: Every patient in dose escalation had hepatocellular carcinoma, melanoma, renal cell or head and neck cancer.

In its sample, this clone was seen once. Its antigen is undetermined. Profiled with immunoSEQ multiplex PCR; TCRdb holds only in-frame clones, not every one. The sample carries tens of thousands of clones, approximately 84% recorded once. Study-wide results and caveats: Fewer expanded clones were found on average in CD4+ than in CD8+ T cells. Nonresponders, in some cases, also had low normalized T-cell clonal expansion.

Germline assignment: CDR1 MNHNS and CDR2 SASEGT. Trimming stripped 1 base from V and 0 bases from J, with 13 bases between. This CDR3 comprises 18 residues. This material consisted of CD4+ or CD8+ T cells sorted from blood, taken in a trial of the OX40 agonist ivuxolimab. V gene TRBV6-1 combines with J gene TRBJ1-6; possibly TRBD1 for D (5 bases). This sequence originates from an adult with an advanced solid tumor such as melanoma, head and neck, liver or kidney cancer. In DNA form, the CDR3 reads TGTGCCAGCAGTGAAGGGACATCCCCCAACTCCTATAATTCACCCCTCCACTTT. This codes for CASSEGTSPNSYNSPLHF.